One and the same sample provided the 5 T cell receptor beta chains below, sequenced in a study of blood T cell repertoires in COVID-19. TCRdb keeps only in-frame clones here, not all; method: immunoSEQ multiplex PCR. Among 150,000 or so clones listed, 87% were seen once. The specimen was PBMCs or T cells enriched from blood (not recorded which). The source of these receptors is a human donor with acute COVID-19. The donor label of this sample is uncertain.

In this sample, this clone turned up once. CDR3 loop: CASSLAGGNEQFF. The DNA of the CDR3 is TGCGCCAGCAGCTTGGCGGGGGGTAATGAGCAGTTCTTC. The chain employs TRBV5-1 and TRBJ2-1; 7 nucleotides agree with TRBD2. Germline V gives CDR1 SGHRS, CDR2 YFSETQ. The CDR3 length is 13 residues. J lost 7 bases, V lost 0 bases, and 1 base had no gene match.

This sequence joins TRBV12-3 or TRBV12-4 and TRBJ1-1, with a weak D call TRBD1 (6 bases). The CDR3 spans 12 residues. Trimming took off 1 base at V and 12 bases at J, with 12 bases between the two ends. The CDR3, as DNA: TGTGCCAGCAGTTTAGACAGGGCCGCGTCTTTCTTT. Amino acids: CASSLDRAASFF.

The rearrangement uses TRBV12-3 or TRBV12-4 and TRBJ2-7, with a weak D call TRBD2 (5 bases). Trimming cost V 1 base and J 4 bases, with 8 bases left between them. This CDR3 comprises 13 residues. The chain's CDR3 is CASSLERLYEQYF. In nucleotides, the CDR3 is TGTGCCAGCAGTTTAGAGCGGCTATACGAGCAGTACTTC.

The table lists this clone with a count of one. V gene TRBV9 combines with J gene TRBJ2-5; weak D call: TRBD2 (5 bases). V gave up 0 bases and J gave up 4 bases, with 13 bases separating them. The CDR3 totals 15 residues. Looked up from germline, CDR1 is SGDLS and CDR2 is YYNGEE. The CDR3 sequence: CASSVGGRSLETQYF. The CDR3 bases are TGTGCCAGCAGCGTAGGAGGGCGGAGTTTAGAGACCCAGTACTTC.

The chain carries TRBV7-9 and TRBJ1-1; 8 bases are a match to TRBD1. CDR3 length: 16 amino acids. Per the germline V gene, CDR1 is SEHNR and CDR2 is FQNEAQ (reference sequence). V gave up 3 bases and J gave up 1 base; unmatched junction bases: 7. CDR3 sequence: CASSFGQGEENTEAFF. The CDR3 DNA reads TGTGCCAGCAGCTTCGGACAGGGCGAGGAGAACACTGAAGCTTTCTTT.